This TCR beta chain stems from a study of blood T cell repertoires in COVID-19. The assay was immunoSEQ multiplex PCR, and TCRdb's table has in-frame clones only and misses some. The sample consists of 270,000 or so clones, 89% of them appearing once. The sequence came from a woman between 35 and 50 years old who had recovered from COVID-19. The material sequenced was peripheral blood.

CDR3 region: CASSWGGNQPQHF. As DNA, the CDR3 is TGTGCCAGCAGTTGGGGGGGGAATCAGCCCCAGCATTTT. This chain uses TRBV28 with TRBJ1-5, with D tentatively TRBD1 (5 bases). V dropped 4 bases and J dropped 4 bases, with 8 bases sitting between them. CDR3 size: 13 residues. CDR1 MDHEN and CDR2 SYDVKM come from the germline V gene.